These 7 T cell receptor beta chains share one sample of origin, sequenced in a study of blood T cell repertoires in COVID-19. Data came from immunoSEQ multiplex PCR; TCRdb stores just in-frame clones and leaves some out. The table includes fewer than 300,000 clones, 91% detected once. The sample consisted of peripheral blood. The receptors were gathered from a woman aged 25 to 39 with COVID-19, enrolled during active disease.

The rearrangement links TRBV18 to TRBJ2-7; 7 bases are a match to TRBD2. This CDR3 comprises 13 residues. Germline CDR1 reads KGHSH; CDR2 reads LQKENI. The ends lost 2 bases at V and 6 bases at J; junction bases unmatched: 4. CDR3 amino acids: CASSPAGASEQYF. DNA of the CDR3: TGTGCCAGCTCACCAGCGGGAGCGTCCGAGCAGTACTTC.

This rearrangement joins TRBV14 to TRBJ1-6; D not certain. V lost 1 base to trimming and J lost 7 bases, with 8 bases between them. CDR1 is SGHDN and CDR2 is FVKESK in the germline V gene. The CDR3 contains 14 residues. This CDR3 reads CASSQGGWNSPLHF. The CDR3 nucleotides read TGTGCCAGCAGCCAAGGTGGCTGGAATTCACCCCTCCACTTT.

This chain connects TRBV6-5 to TRBJ2-1, with a possible D match to TRBD1 (6 bases). In germline, CDR1 is MNHEY, CDR2 SVGAGI. Trimming took off 7 bases at V and 1 base at J, with 11 bases between the two ends. The CDR3 loop spans 14 amino acids. This chain's CDR3 is CASTRTESYNEQFF. For the CDR3, the DNA is TGTGCCAGCACCAGGACAGAGTCCTACAATGAGCAGTTCTTC.

This clone was recorded only once. The genes are TRBV4-2 and TRBJ2-1, with 9 bases that match TRBD2. CDR1 is LGHNA and CDR2 is YNFKEQ in the germline V gene. This CDR3 contains 17 residues. V lost 1 base to trimming and J lost 3 bases; unmatched junction nucleotides: 7. CDR3 bases: TGTGCCAGCAGCCAAGTCGTAGCGGGAGCTCTCTACAATGAGCAGTTCTTC. Protein: CASSQVVAGALYNEQFF.

The chain recombines TRBV5-1 with TRBJ2-1, with D possibly being TRBD2 (5 bases). The CDR3 spans 17 residues. Germline V gene sequence: CDR1 SGHRS, CDR2 YFSETQ. V was shortened by 3 bases and J by 0 bases, with 16 bases between the two germline ends. The CDR3 protein is CASSWDLSGSSYNEQFF. CDR3 in DNA: TGCGCCAGCAGCTGGGATTTAAGCGGTAGCTCCTACAATGAGCAGTTCTTC.

The V and J genes are TRBV5-6 and TRBJ2-2; TRBD2 agrees at 11 bases. Germline CDR1 SGHDT, CDR2 YYEEEE. Losses at the gene ends were 4 bases for V and 1 base for J; bases not matched to a gene: 9. CDR3 length: 18 amino acids. Written as DNA, the CDR3 is TGTGCCAGCAGCCCACCAAACGGACTAGCGGGGAACACCGGGGAGCTGTTTTTT. Translating it yields CASSPPNGLAGNTGELFF.

The chain has TRBV5-4 and TRBJ2-5; possibly TRBD2 for D (5 bases). The CDR3 runs to 14 residues. Trimming removed 4 bases from V and 2 bases from J, with 12 bases in between. Looked up from germline, CDR1 is SGHNT and CDR2 is YYREEE (reference sequence). CDR3 nucleotide sequence: TGTGCCAGCAGCCCGAGGGCTTTTCAAGAGACCCAGTACTTC. As protein: CASSPRAFQETQYF.